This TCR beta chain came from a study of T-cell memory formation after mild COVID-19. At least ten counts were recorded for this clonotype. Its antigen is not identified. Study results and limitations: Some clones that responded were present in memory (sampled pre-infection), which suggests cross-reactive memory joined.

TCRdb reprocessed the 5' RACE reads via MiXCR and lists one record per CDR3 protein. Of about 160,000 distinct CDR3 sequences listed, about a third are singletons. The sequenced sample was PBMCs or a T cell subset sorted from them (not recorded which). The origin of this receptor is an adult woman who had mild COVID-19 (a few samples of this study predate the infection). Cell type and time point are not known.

CDR3 sequence (DNA): TGCAGTGCTAGAGTCAAAGAGGGAGGAGGATCCTACAATGAGCAGTTCTTC. Its protein product is CSARVKEGGGSYNEQFF. The chain couples TRBV20-1 to TRBJ2-1, with D tentatively TRBD2 (6 bases). The V end lost 1 base, the J end lost 1 base, and 17 bases lay between the germline ends. The CDR3 covers 17 residues. CDR1 and CDR2 (germline): DFQATT, SNEGSKA (reference sequence).